Shown below are 13 T cell receptor beta chains from a single sample sequenced in a study of cytomegalovirus exposure and HLA in healthy donors. PCR employed 60 Vbeta and 13 Jbeta primers. Here immunoSEQ multiplex PCR was the method, and the copy in TCRdb shows in-frame clones only, minus some. Counted here are roughly 98,000 clones, approximately 56% occurring once; the ten biggest clones make up roughly 6%. Sequencing was performed on PBMCs. These receptors came from a woman aged 25-40 years in good health and CMV-seropositive.

The chain couples TRBV25-1 to TRBJ1-4; 7 nucleotides align to TRBD1. There are 17 residues in the CDR3. Germline V gene data show CDR1 as MGHDK and CDR2 as SYGVNS. V shed 0 bases and J 0 bases; nucleotides not matched to a gene: 4. The CDR3 DNA reads as TGTGCCAGCAGTGAATATGGCAGGGGGGCAACTAATGAAAAACTGTTTTTT. It translates to CASSEYGRGATNEKLFF.

This clone was found a few times. The V call is TRBV6-1, the J call TRBJ1-1, with D perhaps TRBD1 (5 bases). The length of the CDR3 is 15 residues. Trimming left V 0 bases short and J 5 bases short, with 13 bases between. Germline V gene sequence: CDR1 MNHNS, CDR2 SASEGT. Here the CDR3 DNA reads TGTGCCAGCAGTGAAGCATTCAGGGTGACGACTGAAGCTTTCTTT. It encodes CASSEAFRVTTEAFF.

The chain recombines TRBV7-2 with TRBJ2-5; TRBD2 aligns across 7 bases. The germline V gene has CDR1 SGHTA and CDR2 FQGNSA. The CDR3 contains 15 residues. The ends lost 5 bases at V and 5 bases at J; junction bases unmatched: 11. CDR3 DNA: TGTGCCAGCAGCACTACTAGCGTCCCGGGTGAGACCCAGTACTTC. Its protein is CASSTTSVPGETQYF.

This clone was found a few times. The rearrangement links TRBV27 to TRBJ1-1; D might be TRBD1 (6 bases). CDR1 is MNHEY and CDR2 is SMNVEV in the germline V gene (reference sequence). V shed 5 bases and J shed 10 bases, with 20 bases lying between them. The CDR3 is 14 residues long. CDR3 in DNA: TGTGCCAGCAGTAATAGACAGGCGGCGATTGGAGCTTTCTTT. Its protein is CASSNRQAAIGAFF.

This sequence joins TRBV19 and TRBJ1-3; D gene unclear. Germline CDR1 is LNHDA and CDR2 is SQIVND (reference sequence). The CDR3 extends over 15 amino acids. V gave up 5 bases and J gave up 0 bases, with 11 bases separating them. DNA for the CDR3: TGTGCCAGTAGTCCCGCGTGGAGCTCTGGAAACACCATATATTTT. Translating it yields CASSPAWSSGNTIYF.

The V gene is TRBV28, the J gene TRBJ2-5, with 10 bases lining up with TRBD2. The closer fit of TRBJ2-7 to the DNA end suggests the J call may be wrong. The germline V gene encodes CDR1 MDHEN and CDR2 SYDVKM. This CDR3 region has 15 residues. In nucleotides, the CDR3 is TGTGCCAGCAGTTTTGCTAGCGGGGGCGGCCACGAGCAGTACTTC. It translates to CASSFASGGGHEQYF.

J is TRBJ1-2 and V is TRBV30; 7 nucleotides agree with TRBD1. Germline V gene lookup returns CDR1 GTSNPN and CDR2 SVGIG (reference sequence). V was pared by 1 base and J by 7 bases, with 6 bases of the junction left unmatched. This CDR3 region has 13 residues. In DNA, the CDR3 is TGTGCCTGGAGTGCACAGGGGTTGAGTGGCTACACCTTC. Translating gives CAWSAQGLSGYTF.

This chain joins TRBV10-3 and TRBJ2-3, with TRBD2 matching 11 bases. The V gene end was trimmed by 7 bases and the J gene end by 5 bases; junction bases not matched to a gene: 8. The V gene's germline CDR1 is ENHRY and CDR2 SYGVKD. CDR3 length equals 15 residues. The CDR3 region has the DNA TGTGCCATCAAACAGGCTAGCGGGGGGCGAGATACGCAGTATTTT. Translated, it gives CAIKQASGGRDTQYF.

V usage is TRBV28 and J usage is TRBJ2-5; D is possibly TRBD2 (5 bases). This CDR3 comprises 14 residues. Germline V gene sequence: CDR1 MDHEN, CDR2 SYDVKM. V dropped 2 bases and J dropped 2 bases, with 9 bases sitting between them. DNA for the CDR3: TGTGCCAGCAGTTTAATTAGCGAGCAAGAGACCCAGTACTTC. It codes for CASSLISEQETQYF.

This clone came up a few times. The chain combines TRBV28 with TRBJ2-7; 8 nucleotides agree with TRBD2. This CDR3 spans 15 amino acids. The V segment lost 5 bases and the J segment 6 bases; nucleotides outside the gene matches: 12. Germline CDR1 and CDR2: MDHEN and SYDVKM. CDR3 protein: CASSVAGLVNSEQYF. Written as DNA, the CDR3 is TGTGCCAGCAGTGTCGCGGGACTAGTTAACTCCGAGCAGTACTTC.

V is TRBV7-8 and J is TRBJ2-3, with 13 bases fitting TRBD2. The CDR3 length is 17 residues. V gave up 5 bases and J gave up 5 bases; unmatched junction bases: 10. Germline loops: CDR1 SGHVS, CDR2 FQNEAQ. The CDR3 reads CASSTPWTSGGLDTQYF. In DNA form, the CDR3 reads TGTGCCAGCAGCACACCCTGGACTAGCGGGGGCCTAGATACGCAGTATTTT.

The chain joins TRBV29-1 to TRBJ2-1; tentatively, D is TRBD1 (5 bases). Looked up from germline, CDR1 is SQVTM and CDR2 is ANQGSEA. V was shortened by 2 bases and J by 5 bases, with 10 bases between the two germline ends. This CDR3 is 13 amino acids long. This CDR3 is CSVETDRDNEQFF. Written as DNA, the CDR3 is TGCAGCGTTGAAACCGACAGAGACAATGAGCAGTTCTTC.

Comment on this clone: Germline is not matched at one junction end, which may reflect a read error. At the DNA level, this CDR3 is encoded by other sequences in the same sample as well. The V and J genes are TRBV5-1 and TRBJ1-1, with TRBD1 matching 9 bases. Germline CDR1 and CDR2: SGHRS and YFSETQ. There are 15 residues in the CDR3. The DNA for the CDR3 is TGCGCCAGTAGCTTGTTACAGGGGGCTTGGACTGAAGCTTTCTTT. Translating it yields CASSLLQGAWTEAFF.